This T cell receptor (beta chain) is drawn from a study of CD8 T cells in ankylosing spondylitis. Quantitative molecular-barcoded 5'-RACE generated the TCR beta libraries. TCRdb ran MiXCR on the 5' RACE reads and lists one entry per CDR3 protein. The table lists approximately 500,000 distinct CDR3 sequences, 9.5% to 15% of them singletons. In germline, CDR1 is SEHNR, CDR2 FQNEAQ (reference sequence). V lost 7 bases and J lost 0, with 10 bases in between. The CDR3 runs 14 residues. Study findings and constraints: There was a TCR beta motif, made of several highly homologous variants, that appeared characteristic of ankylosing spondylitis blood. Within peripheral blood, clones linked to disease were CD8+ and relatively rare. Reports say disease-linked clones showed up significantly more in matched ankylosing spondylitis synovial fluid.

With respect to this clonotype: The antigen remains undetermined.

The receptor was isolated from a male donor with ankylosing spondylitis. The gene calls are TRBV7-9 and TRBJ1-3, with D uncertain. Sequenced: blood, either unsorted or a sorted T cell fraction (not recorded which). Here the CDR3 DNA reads TGTGCCAGCATTAAGAACGGCTCTGGAAACACCATATATTTT. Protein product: CASIKNGSGNTIYF.